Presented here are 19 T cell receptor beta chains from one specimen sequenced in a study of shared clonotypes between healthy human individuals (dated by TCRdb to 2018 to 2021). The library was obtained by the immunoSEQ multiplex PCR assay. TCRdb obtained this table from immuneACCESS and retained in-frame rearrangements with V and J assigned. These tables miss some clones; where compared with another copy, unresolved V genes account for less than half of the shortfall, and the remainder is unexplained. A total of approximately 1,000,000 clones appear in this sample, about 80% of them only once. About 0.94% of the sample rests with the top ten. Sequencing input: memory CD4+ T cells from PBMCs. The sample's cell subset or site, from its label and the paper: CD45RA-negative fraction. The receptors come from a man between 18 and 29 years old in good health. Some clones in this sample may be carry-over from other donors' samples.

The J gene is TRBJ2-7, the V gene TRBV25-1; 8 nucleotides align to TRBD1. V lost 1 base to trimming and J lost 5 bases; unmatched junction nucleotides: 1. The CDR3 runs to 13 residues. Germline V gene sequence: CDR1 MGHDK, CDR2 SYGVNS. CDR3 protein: CASSESGGHEQYF. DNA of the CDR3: TGTGCCAGCAGTGAATCAGGGGGCCACGAGCAGTACTTC.

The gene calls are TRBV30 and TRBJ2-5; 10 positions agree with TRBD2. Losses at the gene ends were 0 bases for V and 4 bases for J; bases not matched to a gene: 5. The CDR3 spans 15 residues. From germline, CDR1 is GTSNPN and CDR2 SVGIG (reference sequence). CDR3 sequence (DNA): TGTGCCTGGAGTGTTCGGCTAGCGGGAGTAGAGACCCAGTACTTC. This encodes CAWSVRLAGVETQYF.

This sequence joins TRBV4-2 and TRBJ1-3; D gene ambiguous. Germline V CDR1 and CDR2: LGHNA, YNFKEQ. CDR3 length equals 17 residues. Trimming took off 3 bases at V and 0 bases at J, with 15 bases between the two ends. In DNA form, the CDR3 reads TGTGCCAGCAGCCATCCGCAGGCGGTAGACTCTGGAAACACCATATATTTT. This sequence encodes CASSHPQAVDSGNTIYF.

In DNA, the CDR3 is TGTGCCAGCAGCCCCCTGTGGGGGGCCGTGGACACCGGGGAGCTGTTTTTT. Translated: CASSPLWGAVDTGELFF. This chain connects TRBV7-8 to TRBJ2-2; tentatively, D is TRBD1 or TRBD2 (6 bases each). V was clipped by 5 bases and J by 3 bases, with 19 bases between them. Germline-derived CDR1 and CDR2 are SGHVS and FQNEAQ. This CDR3 is built from 17 residues.

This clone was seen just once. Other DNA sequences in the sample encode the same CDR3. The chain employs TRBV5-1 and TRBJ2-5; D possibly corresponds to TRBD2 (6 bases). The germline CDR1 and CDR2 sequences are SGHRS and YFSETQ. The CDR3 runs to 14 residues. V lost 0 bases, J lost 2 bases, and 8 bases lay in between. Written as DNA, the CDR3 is TGCGCCAGCAGCTTGGCCGGGAGTCAAGAGACCCAGTACTTC. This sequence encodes CASSLAGSQETQYF. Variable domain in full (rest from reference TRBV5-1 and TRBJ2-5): KAGVTQTPRYLIKTRGQQVTLSCSPISGHRSVSWYQQTPGQGLQFLFEYFSETQRNKGNFPGRFSGRQFSNSRSEMNVSTLELGDSALYLCASSLAGSQETQYFGPGTRLLVL.

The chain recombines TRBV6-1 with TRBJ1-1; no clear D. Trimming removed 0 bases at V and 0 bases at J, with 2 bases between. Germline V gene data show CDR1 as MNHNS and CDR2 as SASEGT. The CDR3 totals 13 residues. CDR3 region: CASSEAMNTEAFF. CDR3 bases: TGTGCCAGCAGTGAAGCCATGAACACTGAAGCTTTCTTT.

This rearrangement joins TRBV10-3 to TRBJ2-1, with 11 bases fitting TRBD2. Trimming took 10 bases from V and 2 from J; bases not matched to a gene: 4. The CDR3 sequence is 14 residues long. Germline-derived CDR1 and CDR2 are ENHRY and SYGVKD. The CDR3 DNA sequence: TGTGCCACCTCACTAGCGGGGGCCTACAATGAGCAGTTCTTC. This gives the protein CATSLAGAYNEQFF.

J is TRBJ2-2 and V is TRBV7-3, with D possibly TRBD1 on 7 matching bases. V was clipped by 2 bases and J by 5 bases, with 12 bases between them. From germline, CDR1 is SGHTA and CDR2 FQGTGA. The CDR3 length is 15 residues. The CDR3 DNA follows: TGTGCCAGCAGCTTAGACAGGGCGGGAACCGGGGAGCTGTTTTTT. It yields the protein CASSLDRAGTGELFF.

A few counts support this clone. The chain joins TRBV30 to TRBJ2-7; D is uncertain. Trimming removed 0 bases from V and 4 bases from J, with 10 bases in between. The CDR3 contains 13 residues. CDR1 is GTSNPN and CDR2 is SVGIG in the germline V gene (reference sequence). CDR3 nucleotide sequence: TGTGCCTGGAGTGTAGGGCTTCCTTACGAGCAGTACTTC. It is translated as CAWSVGLPYEQYF.

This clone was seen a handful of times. CDR3 nucleotide sequence: TGTGCCAGCAGCTTTTCCCACGGGACAATGAACACTGAAGCTTTCTTT. Protein: CASSFSHGTMNTEAFF. This chain joins TRBV21-1 and TRBJ1-1; the table's D call of TRBD1 was not tested on the DNA. TRBV21-1 corresponds to a pseudogene. The CDR3 is 16 amino acids.

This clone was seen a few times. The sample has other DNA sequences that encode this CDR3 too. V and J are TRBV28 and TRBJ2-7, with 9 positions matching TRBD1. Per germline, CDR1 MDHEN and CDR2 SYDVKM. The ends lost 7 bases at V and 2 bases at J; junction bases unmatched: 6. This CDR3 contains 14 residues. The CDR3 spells CASTPTGGPYEQYF. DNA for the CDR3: TGTGCCAGCACCCCGACAGGGGGACCCTACGAGCAGTACTTC.

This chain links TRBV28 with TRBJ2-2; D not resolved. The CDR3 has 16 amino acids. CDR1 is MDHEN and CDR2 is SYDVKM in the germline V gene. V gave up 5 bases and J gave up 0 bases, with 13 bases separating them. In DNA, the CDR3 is TGTGCCAGCAGTGTACCAACTCCAACGAACACCGGGGAGCTGTTTTTT. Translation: CASSVPTPTNTGELFF.

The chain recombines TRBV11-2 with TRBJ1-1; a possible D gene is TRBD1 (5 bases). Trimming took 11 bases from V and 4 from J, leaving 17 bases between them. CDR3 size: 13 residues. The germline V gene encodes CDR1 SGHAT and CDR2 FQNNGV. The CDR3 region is CAAARGVGTEAFF. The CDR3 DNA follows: TGTGCCGCAGCGCGGGGCGTCGGCACTGAAGCTTTCTTT.

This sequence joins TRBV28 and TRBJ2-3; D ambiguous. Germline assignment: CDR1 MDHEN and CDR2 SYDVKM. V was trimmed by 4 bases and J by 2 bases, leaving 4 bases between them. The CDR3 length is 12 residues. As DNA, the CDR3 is TGTGCCAGCAGTTCGGCCACAGATACGCAGTATTTT. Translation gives CASSSATDTQYF.

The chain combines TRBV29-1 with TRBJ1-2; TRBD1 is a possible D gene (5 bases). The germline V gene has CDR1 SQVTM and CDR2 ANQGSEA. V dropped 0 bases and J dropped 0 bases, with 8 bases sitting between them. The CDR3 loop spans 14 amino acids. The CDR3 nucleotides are TGCAGCGTTGAAGATGCAGGGTCTAACTATGGCTACACCTTC. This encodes CSVEDAGSNYGYTF.

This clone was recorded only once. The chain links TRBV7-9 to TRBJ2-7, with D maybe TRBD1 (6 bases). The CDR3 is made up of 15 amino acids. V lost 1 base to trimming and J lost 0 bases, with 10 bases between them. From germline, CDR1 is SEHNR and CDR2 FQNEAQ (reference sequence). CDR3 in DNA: TGTGCCAGCAGCTTAGGTGGGGGCCGCTCCTACGAGCAGTACTTC. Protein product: CASSLGGGRSYEQYF.

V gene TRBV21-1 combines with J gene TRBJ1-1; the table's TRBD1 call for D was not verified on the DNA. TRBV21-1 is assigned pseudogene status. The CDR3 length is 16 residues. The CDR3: CASSKAGRALNTEAFF. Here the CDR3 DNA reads TGTGCCAGCAGCAAAGCGGGCAGGGCATTGAACACTGAAGCTTTCTTT.

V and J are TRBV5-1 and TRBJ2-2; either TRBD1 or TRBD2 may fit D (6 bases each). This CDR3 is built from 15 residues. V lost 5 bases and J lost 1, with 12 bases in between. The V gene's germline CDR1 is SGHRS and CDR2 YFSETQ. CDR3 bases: TGCGCCAGCAGGAAACAGGGAGGGAACACCGGGGAGCTGTTTTTT. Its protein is CASRKQGGNTGELFF.

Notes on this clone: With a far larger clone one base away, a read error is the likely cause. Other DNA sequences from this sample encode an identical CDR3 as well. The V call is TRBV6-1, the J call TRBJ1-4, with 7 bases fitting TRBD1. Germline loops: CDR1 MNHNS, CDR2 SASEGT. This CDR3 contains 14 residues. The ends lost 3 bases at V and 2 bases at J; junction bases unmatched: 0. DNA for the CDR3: TGTGCCAGCAGTGACAGGGGGACTAATGAAAAACTGTTTTTT. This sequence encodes CASSDRGTNEKLFF.